This T cell receptor (beta chain) originates from a study of STAT3 mutations in large granular lymphocyte leukemia. General observations from the study: At least one immunodominant TCR beta clonotype appeared in every T-cell large granular lymphocyte leukemia patient.

Clones were read by immunoSEQ multiplex PCR, and TCRdb kept only the in-frame ones, dropping some. The sample has 20,000 to 30,000 clones, about 95% seen once; the top ten hold approximately 6%. The V end lost 3 bases, the J end lost 7 bases, and 20 bases lay between the germline ends. The germline gives CDR1 SGHRS, CDR2 YFSETQ. This CDR3 has 16 amino acids. Worth noting for this clone: Its antigen is as yet unknown.

The sample taken for sequencing was peripheral blood mononuclear cells. This clonotype was obtained from a man between 40 and 49 years old with T-cell large granular lymphocyte leukemia. Some clones in this sample may be carry-over from other donors' samples. This chain links TRBV5-1 with TRBJ1-3; TRBD1 might be the D (6 bases). The CDR3 coding sequence is TGCGCCAGCAGCTCCGGCTGGGGGGCTAAGGGGAACACCATATATTTT. It codes for CASSSGWGAKGNTIYF.